Given below is one T cell receptor (beta chain) in context. The data were obtained in a study of shared clonotypes between healthy human individuals. V shed 6 bases and J shed 0 bases, with 11 bases lying between them. CDR1 MNHNY and CDR2 SVGAGI come from the germline V gene (reference sequence). The CDR3 has 14 residues. The data were produced by immunoSEQ multiplex PCR, yet TCRdb's version contains in-frame clones alone and is incomplete. Altogether some 500,000 clones are present, 90% to 97% being singletons, with the ten largest covering about 0.067%. The chain couples TRBV6-6 to TRBJ1-1; a weak D match, TRBD1 (6 bases). The clonotype was recovered from a woman younger than 45 in good health. Sequencing was done on a sample of naive CD4+ T cells sorted from blood. Subset defined: CD45RA+ positively selected. This chain's CDR3 is CASRTDSLNTEAFF. The CDR3 region has the DNA TGTGCCAGCAGGACGGACAGCTTGAACACTGAAGCTTTCTTT.